A selection of T cell receptor beta chains follows, all from one sample in a study of beta chain features in type 1 diabetes. TCRdb keeps only in-frame clones here, not all; method: immunoSEQ multiplex PCR. Of fewer than 500,000 clones in the sample, over 11% were seen once. Material: naive CD4+ T cells from blood. Receptor source: a man aged 25-40 years in good health. CDR3s include the opening cysteine and the closing phenylalanine or tryptophan. D genes are given only for firm matches. Clone size, where shown, is once, few, many, or a class for clones that have expanded.

>TRBV27|NA|TRBJ2-2|NA
CASSLRPEPNTGELFF
TGTGCCAGCAGTTTACGACCCGAGCCCAACACCGGGGAGCTGTTTTTT
>TRBV2|NA|TRBJ2-1|few
CASSASSNEQFF
TGTGCCAGCAGTGCTTCCAGCAATGAGCAGTTCTTC
>TRBV13|NA|TRBJ2-5|NA
CASKKVGETQYF
TGTGCCAGCAAGAAGGTAGGGGAGACCCAGTACTTC
>TRBV30|NA|TRBJ1-1|NA
CAWSPGYFAEAFF
TGTGCCTGGAGTCCGGGATATTTTGCTGAAGCTTTCTTT
>TRBV19|TRBD2|TRBJ2-3|few
CASSFLAGISTDTQYF
TGTGCCAGTAGTTTCCTAGCGGGGATTAGCACAGATACGCAGTATTTT
>TRBV2|NA|TRBJ2-2|few
CASSLIAGELFF
TGTGCCAGCAGTTTAATTGCCGGGGAGCTGTTTTTT
>TRBV4-2|NA|TRBJ1-2|NA
CASSQNRVTDYGYTF
TGTGCCAGCAGCCAAAACAGGGTAACCGACTATGGCTACACCTTC
>TRBV9|NA|TRBJ2-7|NA
CASSVGGVSYEQYF
TGTGCCAGCAGCGTAGGTGGGGTCTCCTACGAGCAGTACTTC
>TRBV7-9|NA|TRBJ2-3|NA
CASSASGFTDTQYF
TGTGCCAGCAGCGCAAGCGGATTCACAGATACGCAGTATTTT
>TRBV4-2|NA|TRBJ1-2|few
CASSQDPGPLGGYTF
TGTGCCAGCAGCCAAGATCCCGGGCCCCTTGGGGGCTACACCTTC
>TRBV18|NA|TRBJ2-4|few
CASSPGTGGDIQYF
TGTGCCAGCTCACCCGGGACCGGGGGAGACATTCAGTACTTC